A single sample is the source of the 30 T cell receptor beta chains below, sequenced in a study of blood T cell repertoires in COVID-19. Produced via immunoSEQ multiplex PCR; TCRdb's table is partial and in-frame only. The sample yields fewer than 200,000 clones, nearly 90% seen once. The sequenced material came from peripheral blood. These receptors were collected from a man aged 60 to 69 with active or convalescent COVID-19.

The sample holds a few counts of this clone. The DNA for the CDR3 is TGTGCCAGCAGTGATAAAATATCGGGTCAGCCCCAGCATTTT. Protein product: CASSDKISGQPQHF. The chain uses TRBV2 and TRBJ1-5; D is unclear. The CDR3 length is 14 residues. The V and J ends lost 3 bases and 6 bases respectively, with 12 bases between them. Germline V gives CDR1 SNHLY, CDR2 FYNNEI. The full variable domain, with the rest looked up from reference TRBV2 and TRBJ1-5, is EPEVTQTPSHQVTQMGQEVILRCVPISNHLYFYWYRQILGQKVEFLVSFYNNEISEKSEIFDDQFSVERPDGSNFTLKIRSTKLEDSAMYFCASSDKISGQPQHFGDGTRLSIL.

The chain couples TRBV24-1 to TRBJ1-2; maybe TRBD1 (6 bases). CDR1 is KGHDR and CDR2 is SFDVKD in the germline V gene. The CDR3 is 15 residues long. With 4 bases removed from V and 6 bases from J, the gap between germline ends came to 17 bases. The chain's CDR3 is CATSEGGGLKDGYTF. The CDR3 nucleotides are TGTGCCACCAGTGAGGGCGGGGGGCTAAAGGATGGCTACACCTTC.

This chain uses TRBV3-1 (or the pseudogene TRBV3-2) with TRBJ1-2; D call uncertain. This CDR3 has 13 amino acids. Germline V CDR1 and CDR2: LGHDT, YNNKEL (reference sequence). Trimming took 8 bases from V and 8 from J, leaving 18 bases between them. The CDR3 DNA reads TGTGCCAGCCGGAAGGACCCTACGGGGGGCTACACCTTC. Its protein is CASRKDPTGGYTF.

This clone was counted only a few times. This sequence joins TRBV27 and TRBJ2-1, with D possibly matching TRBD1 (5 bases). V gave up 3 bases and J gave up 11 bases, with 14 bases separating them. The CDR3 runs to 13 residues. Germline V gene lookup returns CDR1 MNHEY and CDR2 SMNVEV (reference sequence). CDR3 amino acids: CASSFQGLPQQFF. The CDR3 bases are TGTGCCAGCAGTTTTCAGGGCCTCCCCCAGCAGTTCTTC.

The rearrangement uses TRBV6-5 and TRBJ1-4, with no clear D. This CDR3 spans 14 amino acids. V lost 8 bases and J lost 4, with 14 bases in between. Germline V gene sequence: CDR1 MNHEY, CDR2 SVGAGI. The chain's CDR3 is CASAPGRYNEKLFF. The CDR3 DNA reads TGTGCCAGCGCCCCAGGCAGATATAATGAAAAACTGTTTTTT.

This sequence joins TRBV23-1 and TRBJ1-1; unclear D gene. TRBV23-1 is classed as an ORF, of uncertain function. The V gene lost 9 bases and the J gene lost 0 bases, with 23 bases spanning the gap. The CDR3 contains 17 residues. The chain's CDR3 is CARTTTPGKGLNTEAFF. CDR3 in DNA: TGCGCCAGGACTACTACGCCGGGGAAAGGCCTGAACACTGAAGCTTTCTTT.

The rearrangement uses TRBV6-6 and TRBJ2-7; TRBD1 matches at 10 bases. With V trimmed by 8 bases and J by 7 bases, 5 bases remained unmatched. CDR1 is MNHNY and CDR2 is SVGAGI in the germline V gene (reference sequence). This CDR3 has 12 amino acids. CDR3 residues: CASRQGAGEQYF. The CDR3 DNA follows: TGTGCCAGCCGACAGGGGGCAGGGGAGCAGTACTTC.

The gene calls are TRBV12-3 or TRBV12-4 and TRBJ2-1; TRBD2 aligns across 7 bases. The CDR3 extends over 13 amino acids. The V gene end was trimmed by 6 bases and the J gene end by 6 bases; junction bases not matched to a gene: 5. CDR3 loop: CASRMGGGNEQFF. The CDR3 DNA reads TGTGCCAGCAGGATGGGGGGGGGCAATGAGCAGTTCTTC.

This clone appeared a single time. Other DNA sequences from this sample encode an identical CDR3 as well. CDR3 amino acids: CASSLQGASEKLFF. The CDR3 nucleotides read TGCGCCAGCAGCTTACAGGGGGCCAGTGAAAAACTGTTTTTT. The chain is built from TRBV5-1 and TRBJ1-4; TRBD1 matches 9 bases. The length of the CDR3 is 14 residues. Germline V lookup: CDR1 SGHRS, CDR2 YFSETQ. V was clipped by 2 bases and J by 7 bases; unmatched bases: 3. The complete variable domain, with remaining parts taken from reference TRBV5-1 and TRBJ1-4, reads KAGVTQTPRYLIKTRGQQVTLSCSPISGHRSVSWYQQTPGQGLQFLFEYFSETQRNKGNFPGRFSGRQFSNSRSEMNVSTLELGDSALYLCASSLQGASEKLFFGSGTQLSVL.

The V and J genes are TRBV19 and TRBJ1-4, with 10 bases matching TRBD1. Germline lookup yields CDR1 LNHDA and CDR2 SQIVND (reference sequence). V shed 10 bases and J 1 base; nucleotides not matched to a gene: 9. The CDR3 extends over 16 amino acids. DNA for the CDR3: TGTGCCACGGCGGACAGGGGGAAGGGAACTAATGAAAAACTGTTTTTT. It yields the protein CATADRGKGTNEKLFF.

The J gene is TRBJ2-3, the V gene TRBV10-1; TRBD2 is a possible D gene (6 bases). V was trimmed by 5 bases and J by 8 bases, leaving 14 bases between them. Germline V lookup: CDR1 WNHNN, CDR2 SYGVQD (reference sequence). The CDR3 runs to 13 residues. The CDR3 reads CASSRDSAGTQYF. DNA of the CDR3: TGCGCCAGCAGTCGGGACTCTGCGGGTACGCAGTATTTT.

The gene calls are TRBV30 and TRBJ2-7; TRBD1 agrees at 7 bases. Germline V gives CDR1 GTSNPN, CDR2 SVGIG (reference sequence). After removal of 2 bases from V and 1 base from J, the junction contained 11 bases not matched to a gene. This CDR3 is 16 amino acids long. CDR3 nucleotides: TGTGCCTGGAGTTCATCGACAGGGCGCCCTTCCTACGAGCAGTACTTC. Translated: CAWSSSTGRPSYEQYF. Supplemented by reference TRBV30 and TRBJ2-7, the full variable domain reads SQTIHQWPATLVQPVGSPLSLECTVEGTSNPNLYWYRQAAGRGLQLLFYSVGIGQISSEVPQNLSASRPQDRQFILSSKKLLLSDSGFYLCAWSSSTGRPSYEQYFGPGTRLTVT.

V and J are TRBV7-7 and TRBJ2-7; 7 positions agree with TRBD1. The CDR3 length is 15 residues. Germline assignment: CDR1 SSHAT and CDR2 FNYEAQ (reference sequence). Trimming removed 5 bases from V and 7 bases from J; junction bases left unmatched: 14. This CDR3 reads CASSPRQGPGWEQYF. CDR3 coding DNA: TGTGCCAGCAGCCCGAGACAGGGCCCAGGCTGGGAGCAGTACTTC.

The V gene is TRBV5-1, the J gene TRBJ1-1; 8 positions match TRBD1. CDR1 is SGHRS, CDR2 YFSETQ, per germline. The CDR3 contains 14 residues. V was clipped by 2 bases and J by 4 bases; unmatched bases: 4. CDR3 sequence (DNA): TGCGCCAGCAGCTTTGATACAGGGGGCACTGAAGCTTTCTTT. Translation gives CASSFDTGGTEAFF. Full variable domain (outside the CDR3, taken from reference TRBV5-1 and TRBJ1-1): KAGVTQTPRYLIKTRGQQVTLSCSPISGHRSVSWYQQTPGQGLQFLFEYFSETQRNKGNFPGRFSGRQFSNSRSEMNVSTLELGDSALYLCASSFDTGGTEAFFGQGTRLTVV.

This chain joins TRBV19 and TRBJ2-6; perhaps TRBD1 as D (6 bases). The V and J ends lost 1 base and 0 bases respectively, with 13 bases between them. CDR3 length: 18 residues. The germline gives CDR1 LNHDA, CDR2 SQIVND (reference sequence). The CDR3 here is CASSIGGTTSSGANVLTF. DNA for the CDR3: TGTGCCAGTAGTATAGGGGGGACAACGAGCTCTGGGGCCAACGTCCTGACTTTC.

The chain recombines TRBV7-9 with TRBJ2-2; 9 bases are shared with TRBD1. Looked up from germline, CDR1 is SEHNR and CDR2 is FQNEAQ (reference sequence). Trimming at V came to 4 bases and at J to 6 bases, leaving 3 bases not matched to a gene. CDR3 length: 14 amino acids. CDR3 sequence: CASSSDRGPGELFF. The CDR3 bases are TGTGCCAGCAGCTCGGACAGGGGTCCCGGGGAGCTGTTTTTT.

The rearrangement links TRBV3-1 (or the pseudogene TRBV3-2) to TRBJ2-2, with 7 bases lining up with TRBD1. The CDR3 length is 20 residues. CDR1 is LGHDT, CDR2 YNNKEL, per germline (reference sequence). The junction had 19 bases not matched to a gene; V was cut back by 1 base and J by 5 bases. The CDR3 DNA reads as TGTGCCAGCAGCCAAGTGAGGGGGCATGGGGGTCCTCGAGGGACCGGGGAGCTGTTTTTT. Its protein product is CASSQVRGHGGPRGTGELFF.

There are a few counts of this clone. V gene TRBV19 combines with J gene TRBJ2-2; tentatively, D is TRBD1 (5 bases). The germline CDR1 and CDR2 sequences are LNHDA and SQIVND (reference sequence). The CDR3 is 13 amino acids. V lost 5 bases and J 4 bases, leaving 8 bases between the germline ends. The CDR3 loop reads CASSATVTGELFF. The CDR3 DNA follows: TGTGCCAGTAGTGCGACAGTCACCGGGGAGCTGTTTTTT.

CDR3 sequence (DNA): TGTGCCAGCAGCTCCGGGACTCGGGCTTTCTTT. As protein: CASSSGTRAFF. The chain combines TRBV6-5 with TRBJ1-1, with D possibly TRBD1 on 5 matching bases. CDR3 size: 11 residues. V was trimmed by 6 bases and J by 11 bases, leaving 13 bases between them. The germline V gene has CDR1 MNHEY and CDR2 SVGAGI.

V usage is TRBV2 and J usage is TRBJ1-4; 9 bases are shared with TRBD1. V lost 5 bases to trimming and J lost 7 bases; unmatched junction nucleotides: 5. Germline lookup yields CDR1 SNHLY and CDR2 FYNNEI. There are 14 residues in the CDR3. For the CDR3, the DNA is TGTGCCAGCAGTTCCGGGACAGGGATTGAAAAACTGTTTTTT. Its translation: CASSSGTGIEKLFF.

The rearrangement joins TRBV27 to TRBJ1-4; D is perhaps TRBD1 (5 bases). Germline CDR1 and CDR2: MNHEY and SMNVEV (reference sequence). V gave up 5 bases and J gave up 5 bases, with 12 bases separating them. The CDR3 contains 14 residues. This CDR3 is CASSPGTWNEKLFF. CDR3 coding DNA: TGTGCCAGCAGTCCCGGGACTTGGAATGAAAAACTGTTTTTT.

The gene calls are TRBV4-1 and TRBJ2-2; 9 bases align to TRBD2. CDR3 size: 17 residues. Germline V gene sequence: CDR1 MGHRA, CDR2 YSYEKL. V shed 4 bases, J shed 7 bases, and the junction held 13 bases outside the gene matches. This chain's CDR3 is CASSLAGGPFLIGELFF. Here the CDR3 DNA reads TGCGCCAGCAGCCTGGCGGGGGGGCCCTTTTTGATCGGGGAGCTGTTTTTT.

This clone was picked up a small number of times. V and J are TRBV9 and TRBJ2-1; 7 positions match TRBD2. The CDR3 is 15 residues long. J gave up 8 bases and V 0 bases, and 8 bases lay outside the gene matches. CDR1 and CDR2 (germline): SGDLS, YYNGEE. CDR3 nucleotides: TGTGCCAGCAGCGTAGGACCTGACGCGGGGGATGAGCAGTTCTTC. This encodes CASSVGPDAGDEQFF.

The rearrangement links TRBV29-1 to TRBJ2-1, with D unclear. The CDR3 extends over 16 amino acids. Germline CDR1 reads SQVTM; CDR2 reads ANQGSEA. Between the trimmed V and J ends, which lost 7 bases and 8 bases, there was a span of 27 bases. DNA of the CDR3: TGCAGCGCCATACAGACACCCAAGGTGGGCTGGGATGAGCAGTTCTTC. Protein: CSAIQTPKVGWDEQFF.

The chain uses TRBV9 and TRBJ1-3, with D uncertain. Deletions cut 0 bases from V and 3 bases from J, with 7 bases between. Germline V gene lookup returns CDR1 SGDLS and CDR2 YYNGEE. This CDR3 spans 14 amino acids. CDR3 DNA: TGTGCCAGCAGCGTAGCTATTGGTGGAAACACCATATATTTT. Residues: CASSVAIGGNTIYF.

CDR3 coding DNA: TGTGCCAGCAGTCAGACTAGCGGGCCATACAATGAGCAGTTCTTC. Its protein is CASSQTSGPYNEQFF. The chain joins TRBV3-1 (or the pseudogene TRBV3-2) to TRBJ2-1; 10 nucleotides match TRBD2. The CDR3 contains 15 residues. The V gene's germline CDR1 is LGHDT and CDR2 YNNKEL (reference sequence). The junction had 6 bases not matched to a gene; V was cut back by 6 bases and J by 4 bases.

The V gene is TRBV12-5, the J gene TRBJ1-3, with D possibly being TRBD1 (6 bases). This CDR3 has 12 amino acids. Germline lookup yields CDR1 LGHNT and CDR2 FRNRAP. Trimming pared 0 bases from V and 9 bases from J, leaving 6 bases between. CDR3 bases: TGTGCTAGTGGTTTGGTACAGGGCACCATATATTTT. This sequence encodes CASGLVQGTIYF.

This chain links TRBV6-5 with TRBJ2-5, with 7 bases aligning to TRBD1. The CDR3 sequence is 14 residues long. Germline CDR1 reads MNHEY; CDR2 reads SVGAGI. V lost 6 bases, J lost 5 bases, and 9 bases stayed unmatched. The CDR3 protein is CASSRGQPRETQYF. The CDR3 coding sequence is TGTGCCAGCAGCCGGGGACAGCCAAGGGAGACCCAGTACTTC.

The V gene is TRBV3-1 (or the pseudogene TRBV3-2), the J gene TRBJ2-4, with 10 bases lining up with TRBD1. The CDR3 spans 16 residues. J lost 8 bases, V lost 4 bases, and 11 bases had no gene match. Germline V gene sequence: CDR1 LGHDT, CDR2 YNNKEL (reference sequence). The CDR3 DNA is TGTGCCAGCAGCCCCATGCCGGGACAGGGGAGCCACATTCAGTACTTC. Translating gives CASSPMPGQGSHIQYF.

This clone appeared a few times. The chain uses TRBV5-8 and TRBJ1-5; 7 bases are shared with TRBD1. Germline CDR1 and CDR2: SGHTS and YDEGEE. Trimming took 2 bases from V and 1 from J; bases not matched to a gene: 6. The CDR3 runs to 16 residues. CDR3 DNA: TGTGCCAGCAGCTTCCGACAGGGCTTGAGCAATCAGCCCCAGCATTTT. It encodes CASSFRQGLSNQPQHF.